This TCR beta chain emerged from a study of beta chain features in type 1 diabetes (dated by TCRdb to between 2017 and 2018). The study in broad terms: Patients and healthy donors did not differ in mean age, gender distribution, total cell number or subset yield. A total of 90 million to 140 million sorted cells were examined across all samples, and RNA yield correlated strongly with the number of cells per subset. In the study, TCRB repertoires of sorted circulating CD4+ T cell subsets from recently diagnosed type 1 diabetes patients were compared with those of matched healthy donors. Regulatory and stem cell-like memory subsets were obtained from only 8 patients and roughly 8 healthy donors, while naive and central memory subsets were obtained from all 28 donors. What the research found in general, with its limitations: Because the HLA sub-analyses included only small numbers of individuals, any influence of HLA type on TCRB rearrangement was left unresolved. PCR might favor shorter templates, but patient and control samples were amplified and corrected together, so any skew would affect both groups equally. Because cDNA was sequenced instead of genomic DNA, activated cells with high expression could be over-represented, although the groups did not differ in activation or CD3 levels. A moderate but significant shortening of TCRB CDR3 length was observed in type 1 diabetes patients in all four CD4+ subsets. Naive, central memory and regulatory TCRB repertoires appeared to be more alike among patients than among healthy donors. At VDJ recombination sites, patients with type 1 diabetes made fewer insertions and deleted more nucleotides, a pattern implying thymic rearrangement abnormalities.

Each donor gave one peripheral blood draw, averaging roughly 120 mL, which was collected into heparinised tubes. A BD FACSAria II and a panel including CD45RO, CCR7, CD25, CD127, CD95 and CD27 were used to sort naive, central memory, regulatory and stem cell-like memory CD4+ T cells. Every sorted population had a purity above 98%. Right away, PBMCs were isolated by Lymphoprep density gradient centrifugation and were stained directly, with no culture step. Samples were stained and sorted in pairs, with one healthy donor and one patient per experiment, so that batch effects were minimized. This clone was detected a few times. What antigen it recognizes has not been identified. No base quality values were provided; no much bigger clone lies one nucleotide off. Including the terminal cysteine and phenylalanine, the CDR3 comprises 15 residues. The entry retains the CDR3 DNA only, 45 bases that are in frame from base 1. Per the germline V gene, SGHNT is the CDR1 and YENEEA is the CDR2. Relative to germline, V is missing 5 bases and J is missing 1 base, with 4 bases of the junction outside any gene match.

The entire isolated RNA was reverse transcribed using the High Capacity cDNA Reverse Transcription Kit, and thus expressed TCRB transcripts were sequenced. Naive, central memory and regulatory T cell samples underwent deep immunoSEQ sequencing, averaging around 4 million total reads per sample. Sorted cells were lysed in RLT buffer and RNA was extracted with DNase-treated RNeasy Micro or Mini kits, depending on cell number. Each cell subset was processed on its own to prevent cross-contamination, while patient and healthy donor samples were processed together. Using the immunoSEQ multiplex PCR, TCRB sequences were amplified from cDNA into 87-bp fragments spanning the CDR3 region. Sequencing of the amplicons was performed on the Illumina HiSeq platform. The original methods were these. Synthetic template baselines were used to correct PCR bias computationally, reads within Hamming distance 2 were collapsed, and singletons that could not be merged were discarded. Reads were aligned against IMGT so that V, D and J genes, CDR3 length and insertions or deletions at six rearrangement sites could be assigned. Clonotype counts were normalized to sorted cell number within each subset before computing true diversity and Gini coefficients with the tcR R package. The overlap coefficient, calculated on TCRB nucleotide sequences, was used to quantify repertoire sharing. Out-of-frame TCRB sequences from naive cells were analyzed as a proxy for the pre-selection repertoire. TCRdb's version of the immuneACCESS table is confined to in-frame rearrangements and falls short of the full clone set. An unresolved V gene accounts for under half of the shortfall where checked; the remainder is of unknown origin. V and J calls plus clone size are reproduced from that table; the DNA served to infer D and trimming. The sample table lists under 300,000 clones, roughly 13% of them with a count of one. The leading ten clones occupy about 0.019% of the sample.

Sequencing input: naive CD4+ T cells from blood. The sample's cell subset or site label, decoded: true naive CD4+ T cells. The V gene is TRBV11-3 and the J gene is TRBJ2-2; TRBD1 fits 7 bases in the junction. The clonotype comes from a man under 40 with type 1 diabetes. The CDR3 has the sequence CASSTRTGNTGELFF. In nucleotides, the sequence is TGTGCCAGCAGCACGCGGACAGGGAACACCGGGGAGCTGTTTTTT.